The next 5 T cell receptor beta chains were all read from a single sample in a study of cytomegalovirus exposure and HLA in healthy donors. PCR used 60 Vbeta primers and 13 Jbeta primers. Profiling relied on immunoSEQ multiplex PCR, and the TCRdb table lists in-frame clones only, not all of them. The sample yields a few hundred thousand clones, around 89% seen once. Sequencing was carried out using PBMCs. The receptors originated from a young woman in good health and CMV-seronegative.

The chain couples TRBV5-4 to TRBJ1-4; D unresolved. The CDR3 totals 15 residues. The germline V and J ends were trimmed by 4 bases and 6 bases, with 16 bases remaining between them. CDR1 is SGHNT, CDR2 YYREEE, per germline (reference sequence). The CDR3 loop reads CASSALSERDEKLFF. The CDR3 bases are TGTGCCAGCAGCGCCCTCTCGGAACGGGATGAAAAACTGTTTTTT.

The J gene is TRBJ2-5, the V gene TRBV5-6, with a weak D call TRBD2 (6 bases). Germline CDR1 SGHDT, CDR2 YYEEEE. Between the trimmed V and J ends, which lost 3 bases and 2 bases, there was a span of 17 bases. The CDR3 is made up of 16 amino acids. For the CDR3, the DNA is TGTGCCAGCAGCTCGGGTTTGGCGGGGTTACAAGAGACCCAGTACTTC. Amino acids: CASSSGLAGLQETQYF.

This rearrangement joins TRBV9 to TRBJ1-1; 8 bases map to TRBD1. The J segment lost 0 bases and the V segment lost 7 bases, leaving 8 bases of the junction unmatched. Per germline, CDR1 SGDLS and CDR2 YYNGEE. The CDR3 sequence is 15 residues long. CDR3 sequence: CASGGNRGLNTEAFF. CDR3 nucleotides: TGTGCCAGCGGGGGAAACAGGGGGTTGAACACTGAAGCTTTCTTT.

CDR3 nucleotide sequence: TGCGCCAGCCTCCCTTCGGGAAGCTCCTACAATGAGCAGTTCTTC. Translating gives CASLPSGSSYNEQFF. This sequence joins TRBV5-1 and TRBJ2-1, with D perhaps TRBD2 (5 bases). V lost 7 bases and J 0 bases, leaving 14 bases between the germline ends. CDR1 is SGHRS, CDR2 YFSETQ, per germline. There are 15 residues in the CDR3.

The V and J genes are TRBV4-1 and TRBJ2-1; 9 nucleotides match TRBD2. This CDR3 is built from 16 residues. Germline loops: CDR1 MGHRA, CDR2 YSYEKL. Trimming removed 1 base from V and 6 bases from J; junction bases left unmatched: 7. CDR3 loop: CASSQALGLAFNEQFF. As DNA, the CDR3 is TGCGCCAGCAGCCAAGCCCTGGGACTAGCTTTCAATGAGCAGTTCTTC.